The source of this T cell receptor (beta chain) is a study of T cell repertoires in cytomegalovirus infection (dated by TCRdb to about 2019). Regarding the study in general: Donor HLA type was relevant to the analysis, as public TCR beta signatures indicated carriage of CMV infection together with the matching HLA type.

This clonotype was counted at least ten times. This clone's antigen is unknown. There are no base qualities to consult, and no much larger clone falls within one base. The germline V gene sets CDR1 to SGHDT and CDR2 to YYEEEE. The germline V and J ends show losses of 0 bases and 6 bases respectively, and no gene match explains 5 bases of the junction. Spanning cysteine to phenylalanine, the CDR3 consists of 14 amino acids. Only CDR3 DNA remains: 42 bases, in frame from the first base. Sequencing took place on an Illumina HiSeq 1500. TCRdb trimmed the raw reads at Q25, called clones with MiXCR and kept productive beta chains. A single entry per CDR3 protein holds the most common genes and DNA from its merged rows. Recorded for this sample are roughly 230,000 distinct CDR3 sequences; 22% of them occurred a single time. The ten top clones hold roughly 20% of the sample. Beyond this particular receptor, the publication reports: The ex vivo response was dominated by HLA-C-restricted CMV-specific TCR beta clonotypes, which also provided the single most frequent clonotype in two of eight donors. Cumulative frequency of public TCR beta family members discriminated carriers of CMV infection plus the relevant HLA type in this cohort and an independent 352-donor cohort.

Sequenced sample: CD8+ T cells from PBMCs. The origin of this receptor is a human donor in good health (CMV status not recorded). Some clones in this sample may be carry-over from other donors' samples. The V and J segments used are TRBV5-6 and TRBJ2-7; 8 central nucleotides agree with TRBD1. The sequenced DNA is TGTGCCAGCAGCTTGGGGACAGGGTCTGGCGAGCAGTACTTC. The encoded protein is CASSLGTGSGEQYF.